This paragraph covers one T cell receptor (beta chain) sequence. The antigen is not known. This specimen comes from a study of T-cell memory formation after mild COVID-19. Findings and limits, study-wide: SARS-CoV-2 specificity was not confirmed for second-wave clones peaking on day 37. Researchers found some responding clones in pre-infection memory, a sign that cross-reactive memory joined.

TCR alpha and TCR beta cDNA libraries carrying sample barcodes and UMIs came from 5'RACE with constant-segment primers. TCRdb passed the 5' RACE reads through MiXCR, listing each CDR3 protein once. The sample carries about 110,000 distinct CDR3 sequences, roughly 12% recorded once. V dropped 4 bases and J dropped 0; count of bases not matched to a gene: 6. From germline, CDR1 is KGHDR and CDR2 SFDVKD. The CDR3 is made up of 16 amino acids. The rearrangement links TRBV24-1 to TRBJ2-3; 7 bases fit TRBD1. The material sequenced was PBMCs or a T cell subset sorted from them (not recorded which). The sequence came from an adult woman who had mild COVID-19 (a few samples of this study predate the infection). Cell type and time point are not known. The CDR3 loop reads CATSDLQGISTDTQYF. Written as DNA, the CDR3 is TGTGCCACCAGTGACCTACAGGGGATTAGCACAGATACGCAGTATTTT.